This T cell receptor (beta chain) was retrieved from a study of cytomegalovirus exposure and HLA in healthy donors. General study results and limits: Specific recognition of CMV antigens was confirmed in vitro for a few chains (all CMV-associated). Associated with cytomegalovirus, according to the listing, were 164 TCR beta chains. Among donors in an Asian-associated ancestry cluster, a later analysis reportedly found fewer N-insertions than the roughly 650-donor mean.

For this clone: Antigen unknown.

CDR1 and CDR2 from the germline V gene are LNHDA and SQIVND (reference sequence). Losses at the gene ends were 3 bases for V and 5 bases for J; bases not matched to a gene: 15. The CDR3 sequence is 17 residues long. At collection, donors were nominally healthy, but unrecorded immune exposures were probable. The PCR had 60 Vbeta and 13 Jbeta primers. Some clones are missing from TCRdb's copy, which holds only in-frame ones; the method was immunoSEQ multiplex PCR. The sample carries a few hundred thousand clones, 65% to 75% recorded once. Sequencing was carried out using PBMCs. This TCR derives from a woman under 40 in good health and CMV-seronegative. The chain carries TRBV19 and TRBJ2-7; TRBD1 agrees at 8 bases. CDR3 loop: CASSIWLGGQGDNEQYF. The CDR3, as DNA: TGTGCCAGTAGTATCTGGTTGGGAGGACAGGGTGACAACGAGCAGTACTTC.